Listed below are T cell receptor beta chains from one sample, sequenced in a study of blood T cells in healthy people across ages. TCRdb processed the 5' RACE reads anew with MiXCR; each CDR3 protein has one entry. Of about 640,000 distinct CDR3 sequences listed, 58% were seen once; the top ten hold about two fifths. The material sequenced was blood. Source of these receptors: a man in his fifties or sixties in good health. Each CDR3 is given without its conserved first and last residue.

>TRBV4-1|TRBJ2-5
ASSPGRGGQETQY
>TRBV29-1|TRBJ2-5
SGQTSGGIPETQY
>TRBV11-2|.
ASSLGESGRETQY
>TRBV20-1|TRBJ2-2
SAPARRANTGELF
>TRBV29-1|TRBJ1-2
SVEPLNYGYT
>TRBV12-3/TRBV12-4|TRBJ2-7
ASSPGTGDHEQY
>TRBV9|TRBJ2-1
ASSASGQTYNERY
>TRBV14|TRBJ2-1
ASSQRAGVHNEQF
>TRBV6-6|TRBJ2-2
ANSGTLLTGELF
>TRBV27|TRBJ2-6
ASSPGHRAGANVLT
>TRBV29-1|TRBJ2-3
SIEGWGTDTQY
>TRBV5-1|TRBJ2-1
ASSLGAGGTLRPNEQF
>TRBV28|TRBJ1-3
ASSSPDRDGNTIY
>TRBV6-1|TRBJ2-7
ASSERGGYYEQY
>TRBV4-2|TRBJ2-3
ASSQDGTSGRGTQY
>TRBV14|TRBJ1-1
ASSPRMSTEAF
>TRBV3-1|TRBJ2-7
ASSQGPPPYEQY
>TRBV6-5|TRBJ2-5
ASSHATDQETQY
>TRBV5-1|TRBJ1-5
ASSLEGRFDQPQH